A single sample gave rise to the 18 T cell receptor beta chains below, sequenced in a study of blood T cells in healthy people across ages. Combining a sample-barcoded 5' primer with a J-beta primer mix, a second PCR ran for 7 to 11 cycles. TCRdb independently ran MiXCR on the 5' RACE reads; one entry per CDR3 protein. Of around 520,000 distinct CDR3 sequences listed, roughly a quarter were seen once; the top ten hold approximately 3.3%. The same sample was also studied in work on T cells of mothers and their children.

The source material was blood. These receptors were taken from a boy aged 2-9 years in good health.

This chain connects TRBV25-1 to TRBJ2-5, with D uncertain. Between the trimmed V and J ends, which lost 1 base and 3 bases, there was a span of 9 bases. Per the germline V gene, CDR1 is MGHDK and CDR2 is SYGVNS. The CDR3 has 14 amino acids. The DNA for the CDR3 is TGTGCCAGCAGTGAATTCCGGCAGGAAGAGACCCAGTACTTC. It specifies CASSEFRQEETQYF. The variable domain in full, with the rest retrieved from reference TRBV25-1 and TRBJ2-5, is EADIYQTPRYLVIGTGKKITLECSQTMGHDKMYWYQQDPGMELHLIHYSYGVNSTEKGDLSSESTVSRIRTEHFPLTLESARPSHTSQYLCASSEFRQEETQYFGPGTRLLVL.

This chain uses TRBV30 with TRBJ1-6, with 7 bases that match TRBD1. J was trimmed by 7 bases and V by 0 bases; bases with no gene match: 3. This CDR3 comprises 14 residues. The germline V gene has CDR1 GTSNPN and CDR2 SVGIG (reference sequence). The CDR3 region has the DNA TGTGCCTGGAGTGTACGCAGGGGGAATTCACCCCTCCACTTT. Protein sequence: CAWSVRRGNSPLHF.

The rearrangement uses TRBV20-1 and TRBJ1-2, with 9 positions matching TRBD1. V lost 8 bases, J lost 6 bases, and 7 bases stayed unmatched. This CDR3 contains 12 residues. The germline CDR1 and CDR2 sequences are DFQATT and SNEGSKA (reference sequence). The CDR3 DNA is TGCAGTACACTTACAGGGGGCCATGGCTACACCTTC. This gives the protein CSTLTGGHGYTF.

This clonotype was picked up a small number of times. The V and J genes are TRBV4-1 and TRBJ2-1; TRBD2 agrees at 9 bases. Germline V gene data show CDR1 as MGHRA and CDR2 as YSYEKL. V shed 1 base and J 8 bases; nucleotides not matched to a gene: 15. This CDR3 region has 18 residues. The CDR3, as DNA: TGCGCCAGCAGCCAAGGCCCCATTATAGCGGGAGTAAGAGATGAGCAGTTCTTC. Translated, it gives CASSQGPIIAGVRDEQFF.

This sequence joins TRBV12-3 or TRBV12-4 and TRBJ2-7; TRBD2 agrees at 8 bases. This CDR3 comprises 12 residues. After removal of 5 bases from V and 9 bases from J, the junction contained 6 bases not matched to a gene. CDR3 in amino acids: CASSGAGEGQYF. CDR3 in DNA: TGTGCCAGCAGTGGAGCGGGGGAAGGGCAGTACTTC.

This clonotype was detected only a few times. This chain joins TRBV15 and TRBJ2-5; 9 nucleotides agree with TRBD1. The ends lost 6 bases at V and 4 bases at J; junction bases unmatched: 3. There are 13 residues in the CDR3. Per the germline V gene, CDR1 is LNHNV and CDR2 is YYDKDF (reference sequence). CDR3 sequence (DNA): TGTGCCACCAGGACACAGGGGGCAGAGACCCAGTACTTC. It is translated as CATRTQGAETQYF.

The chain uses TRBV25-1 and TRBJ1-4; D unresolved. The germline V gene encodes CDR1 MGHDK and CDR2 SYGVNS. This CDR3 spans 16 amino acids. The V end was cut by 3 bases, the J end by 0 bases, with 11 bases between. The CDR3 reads CASSDSRVPTNEKLFF. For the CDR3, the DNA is TGTGCCAGCAGTGATAGTAGGGTACCAACTAATGAAAAACTGTTTTTT. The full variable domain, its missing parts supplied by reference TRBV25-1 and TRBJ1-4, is EADIYQTPRYLVIGTGKKITLECSQTMGHDKMYWYQQDPGMELHLIHYSYGVNSTEKGDLSSESTVSRIRTEHFPLTLESARPSHTSQYLCASSDSRVPTNEKLFFGSGTQLSVL.

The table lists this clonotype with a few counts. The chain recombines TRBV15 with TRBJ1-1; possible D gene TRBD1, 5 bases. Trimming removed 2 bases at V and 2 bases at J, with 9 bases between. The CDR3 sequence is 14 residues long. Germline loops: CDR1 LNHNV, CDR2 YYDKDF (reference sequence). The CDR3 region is CATSRRDGNTEAFF. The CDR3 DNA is TGTGCCACCAGCAGAAGGGACGGCAACACTGAAGCTTTCTTT.

CDR3 nucleotide sequence: TGTGCCAGCAGCTCGGGGACTAGGGACCAAGAGACCCAGTACTTC. Its translation is CASSSGTRDQETQYF. The chain carries TRBV11-2 and TRBJ2-5, with 8 bases aligning to TRBD2. Germline V gene data show CDR1 as SGHAT and CDR2 as FQNNGV. V lost 4 bases to trimming and J lost 0 bases; unmatched junction nucleotides: 4. CDR3 length equals 15 residues.

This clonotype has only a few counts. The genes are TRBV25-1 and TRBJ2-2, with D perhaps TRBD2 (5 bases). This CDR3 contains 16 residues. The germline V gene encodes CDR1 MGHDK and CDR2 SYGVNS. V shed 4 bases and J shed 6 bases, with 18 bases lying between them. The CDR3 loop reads CASSGSGLRLAGELFF. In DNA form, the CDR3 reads TGTGCCAGCAGTGGAAGCGGATTAAGGCTGGCCGGGGAGCTGTTTTTT.

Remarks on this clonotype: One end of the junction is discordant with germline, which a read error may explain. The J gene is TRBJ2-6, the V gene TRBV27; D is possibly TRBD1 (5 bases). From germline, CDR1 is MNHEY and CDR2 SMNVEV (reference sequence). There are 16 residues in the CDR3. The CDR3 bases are TGTGCCAGCAGTTTTTCCGTAAGCTCTGGGGCCAGCGTCCTGACTTTC. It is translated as CASSFSVSSGASVLTF.

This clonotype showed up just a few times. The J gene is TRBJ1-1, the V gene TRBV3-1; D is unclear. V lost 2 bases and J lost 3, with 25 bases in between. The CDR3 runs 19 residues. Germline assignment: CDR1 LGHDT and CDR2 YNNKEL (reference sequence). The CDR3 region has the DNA TGTGCCAGCAGCCAATCCCCAGAGGCACCGACGTTTATTGACACTGAAGCTTTCTTT. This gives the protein CASSQSPEAPTFIDTEAFF.

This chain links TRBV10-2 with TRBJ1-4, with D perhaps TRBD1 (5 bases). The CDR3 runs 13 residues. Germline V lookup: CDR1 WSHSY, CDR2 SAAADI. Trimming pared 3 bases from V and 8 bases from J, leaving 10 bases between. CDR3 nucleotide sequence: TGCGCCAGCAGTGAATTAGGGGTGGAAAAACTGTTTTTT. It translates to CASSELGVEKLFF.

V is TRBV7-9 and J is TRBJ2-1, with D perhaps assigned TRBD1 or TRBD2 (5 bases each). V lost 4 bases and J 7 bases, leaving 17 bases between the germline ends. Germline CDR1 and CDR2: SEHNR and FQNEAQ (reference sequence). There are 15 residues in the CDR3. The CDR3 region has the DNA TGTGCCAGCAGCTCCCGGGACCCACTTACGAATGAGCAGTTCTTC. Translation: CASSSRDPLTNEQFF.

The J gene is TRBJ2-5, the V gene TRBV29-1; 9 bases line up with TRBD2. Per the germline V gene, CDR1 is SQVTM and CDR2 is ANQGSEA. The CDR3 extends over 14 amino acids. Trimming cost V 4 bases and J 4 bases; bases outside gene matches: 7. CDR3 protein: CSVGLAEPSETQYF. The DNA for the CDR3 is TGCAGCGTTGGACTAGCGGAACCCTCAGAGACCCAGTACTTC.

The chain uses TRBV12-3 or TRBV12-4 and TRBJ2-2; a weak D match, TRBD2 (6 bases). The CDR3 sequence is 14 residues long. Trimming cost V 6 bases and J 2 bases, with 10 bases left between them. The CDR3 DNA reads TGTGCCAGCAGCCCGGGGGTCAACACCGGGGAGCTGTTTTTT. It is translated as CASSPGVNTGELFF.

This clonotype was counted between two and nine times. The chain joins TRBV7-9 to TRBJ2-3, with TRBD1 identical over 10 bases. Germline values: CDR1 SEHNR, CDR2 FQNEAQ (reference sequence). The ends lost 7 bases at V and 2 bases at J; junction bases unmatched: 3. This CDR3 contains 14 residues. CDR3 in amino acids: CASTGQGDTDTQYF. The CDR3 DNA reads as TGTGCCAGCACCGGACAGGGGGACACAGATACGCAGTATTTT.

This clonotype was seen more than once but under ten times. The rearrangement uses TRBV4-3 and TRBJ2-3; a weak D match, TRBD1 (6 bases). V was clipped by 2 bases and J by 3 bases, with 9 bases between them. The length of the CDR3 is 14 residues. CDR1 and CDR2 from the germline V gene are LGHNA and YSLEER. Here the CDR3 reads CASSQKRGTDTQYF. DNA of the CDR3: TGCGCCAGCAGCCAAAAGAGGGGGACAGATACGCAGTATTTT.